This entry features one TCR beta chain sequence. Its antigen is still unknown. An end of the junction does not agree with germline; a read error may underlie this. The sample belongs to a study of cytomegalovirus exposure and HLA in healthy donors. Study outcomes and limitations: CMV antigen specificity of three CMV-associated chains was confirmed in vitro.

This CDR3 contains 13 residues. CDR1 is SSHAT, CDR2 FNYEAQ, per germline (reference sequence). Primers included in the PCR were 60 Vbeta and 13 Jbeta primers. Assay: immunoSEQ multiplex PCR; the TCRdb copy retains only in-frame clones and omits some. The data hold about 140,000 clones, with more than 75% observed a single time. The receptor was derived from a woman in her forties in good health and CMV-seropositive. V usage is TRBV7-7 and J usage is TRBJ2-1; TRBD2 might be the D (5 bases). The sequenced sample was PBMCs. CDR3 bases: TGTGCTAGCAGCCCCGGGGAGAACAATGAGCAGTTCTTC. Its translation: CASSPGENNEQFF.